The 21 T cell receptor beta chains in this list originate from one sample, sequenced in a study of blood T cell repertoires in COVID-19. Sequencing was performed with immunoSEQ multiplex PCR; in TCRdb, only in-frame clones are kept and a portion is missing. The sample consists of about 87,000 clones, around 90% of them appearing once. Sequencing was done on a sample of peripheral blood. The origin of the receptors is an elderly man with acute or convalescent COVID-19.

V and J are TRBV10-3 and TRBJ2-1; possible D gene TRBD2, 6 bases. V lost 8 bases and J 7 bases, leaving 15 bases between the germline ends. This CDR3 contains 13 residues. Germline CDR1 reads ENHRY; CDR2 reads SYGVKD. CDR3 nucleotides: TGTGCCATCGGAGTCGCGGGGTGGAATGAGCAGTTCTTC. Translating gives CAIGVAGWNEQFF.

This clone was detected once. The genes are TRBV24-1 and TRBJ2-7; a weak D match, TRBD1 (5 bases). The CDR3 has 13 amino acids. V shed 4 bases and J shed 5 bases, with 11 bases lying between them. From germline, CDR1 is KGHDR and CDR2 SFDVKD. CDR3 residues: CATSDRTGHEQYF. Here the CDR3 DNA reads TGTGCCACCAGTGACCGTACAGGCCACGAGCAGTACTTC.

V usage is TRBV7-9 and J usage is TRBJ2-2; no reliable D call. The CDR3 loop spans 15 amino acids. Germline loops: CDR1 SEHNR, CDR2 FQNEAQ (reference sequence). Trimming took 5 bases from V and 5 from J, leaving 15 bases between them. This chain's CDR3 is CASSGTLGRTGELFF. The DNA for the CDR3 is TGTGCCAGCAGCGGTACCCTAGGAAGGACCGGGGAGCTGTTTTTT.

The CDR3 sequence: CASSLRTGFYSPLHF. The DNA for the CDR3 is TGTGCCAGCAGCCTCAGGACAGGGTTCTATTCACCCCTCCACTTT. The V and J genes are TRBV3-1 (or the pseudogene TRBV3-2) and TRBJ1-6, with TRBD1 matching 8 bases. V was clipped by 4 bases and J by 8 bases; unmatched bases: 7. Germline V gene data show CDR1 as LGHDT and CDR2 as YNNKEL (reference sequence). The CDR3 contains 15 residues.

This clone occurred a few times. The genes are TRBV6-6 and TRBJ1-6; D possibly corresponds to TRBD1 (5 bases). Germline V gives CDR1 MNHNY, CDR2 SVGAGI (reference sequence). Trimming left V 2 bases short and J 10 bases short, with 12 bases between. The CDR3 contains 14 residues. The CDR3 sequence: CASSYGQGSSPLHF. The CDR3 DNA follows: TGTGCCAGCAGTTACGGTCAGGGAAGCTCACCCCTCCACTTT.

The V and J genes are TRBV12-5 and TRBJ2-5; perhaps TRBD2 as D (5 bases). Trimming took off 3 bases at V and 5 bases at J, with 13 bases between the two ends. The CDR3 loop spans 14 amino acids. Per germline, CDR1 LGHNT and CDR2 FRNRAP. DNA for the CDR3: TGTGCTAGTGGTTTTATTGAGGGAGCGGAGACCCAGTACTTC. Encoded protein: CASGFIEGAETQYF.

J is TRBJ1-5 and V is TRBV4-1, with D possibly matching TRBD1 (5 bases). CDR3 length equals 16 residues. Germline V gene sequence: CDR1 MGHRA, CDR2 YSYEKL. V lost 0 bases, J lost 4 bases, and 13 bases lay in between. DNA of the CDR3: TGCGCCAGCAGCCAAGAGGTGGCGGCAGGGAATCAGCCCCAGCATTTT. Translation: CASSQEVAAGNQPQHF.

The CDR3 sequence: CASQPSTSGTDTQYF. In nucleotides, the CDR3 is TGTGCCAGCCAACCCTCGACTAGCGGAACAGATACGCAGTATTTT. J is TRBJ2-3 and V is TRBV4-2, with 9 nucleotides matching TRBD2. The germline V gene encodes CDR1 LGHNA and CDR2 YNFKEQ. Germline trimming cut 8 bases from V and 3 bases from J; bases unmatched to any gene: 9. This CDR3 is built from 15 residues.

This chain connects TRBV7-2 to TRBJ2-6; TRBD2 is a possible D gene (7 bases). This CDR3 spans 17 amino acids. The germline V gene encodes CDR1 SGHTA and CDR2 FQGNSA. V was trimmed by 3 bases and J by 3 bases, leaving 15 bases between them. This CDR3 is CASSFFGGGLGANVLTF. CDR3 nucleotides: TGTGCCAGCAGCTTCTTTGGGGGGGGCCTTGGGGCCAACGTCCTGACTTTC.

The rearrangement uses TRBV7-2 and TRBJ2-3, with 8 nucleotides matching TRBD2. Trimming at V came to 2 bases and at J to 6 bases, leaving 10 bases not matched to a gene. The V gene's germline CDR1 is SGHTA and CDR2 FQGNSA. The CDR3 length is 16 residues. The CDR3 reads CASSLTGASGSDTQYF. CDR3 coding DNA: TGTGCCAGCAGCTTAACTGGGGCCAGCGGGAGTGATACGCAGTATTTT.

The chain recombines TRBV6-2 or TRBV6-3 with TRBJ2-3, with D tentatively TRBD1 (5 bases). The CDR3 has 16 amino acids. Between the trimmed V and J ends, which lost 2 bases and 3 bases, there was a span of 15 bases. The germline CDR1 and CDR2 sequences are MNHEY and SVGEGT. CDR3 nucleotide sequence: TGTGCCAGCAGTTACGCCAGGGCCGAAGCAACAGATACGCAGTATTTT. Its translation is CASSYARAEATDTQYF.

The V call is TRBV10-3, the J call TRBJ1-5; D is unresolved. Trimming stripped 3 bases from V and 0 bases from J, with 6 bases between. Per germline, CDR1 ENHRY and CDR2 SYGVKD. This CDR3 spans 14 amino acids. The CDR3 bases are TGTGCCATCAGTGACAGTAATAGCAATCAGCCCCAGCATTTT. This codes for CAISDSNSNQPQHF.

The J gene is TRBJ2-5, the V gene TRBV6-2 or TRBV6-3, with D hard to call. In germline, CDR1 is MNHEY, CDR2 SVGEGT. With 5 bases removed from V and 1 base from J, the gap between germline ends came to 14 bases. The CDR3 runs to 15 residues. The CDR3 loop is CASSHRNSFQETQYF. As DNA, the CDR3 is TGTGCCAGCAGTCACCGAAACAGCTTCCAAGAGACCCAGTACTTC.

J is TRBJ1-5 and V is TRBV6-2 or TRBV6-3; 8 bases match TRBD1. Trimming at V came to 2 bases and at J to 4 bases, leaving 7 bases not matched to a gene. CDR1 is MNHEY, CDR2 SVGEGT, per germline. The CDR3 has 16 residues. The CDR3 coding sequence is TGTGCCAGCAGTTACCTCGGACAGGGCAGGAATCAGCCCCAGCATTTT. Translating gives CASSYLGQGRNQPQHF.

The chain is built from TRBV6-1 and TRBJ1-2; 11 bases are shared with TRBD1. The CDR3 sequence is 15 residues long. V lost 5 bases to trimming and J lost 4 bases; unmatched junction nucleotides: 6. The germline V gene encodes CDR1 MNHNS and CDR2 SASEGT. CDR3 region: CASSSGQGGTYGYTF. The CDR3 DNA reads TGTGCCAGCAGTTCGGGACAGGGGGGTACCTATGGCTACACCTTC.

This clone was found a few times. V usage is TRBV27 and J usage is TRBJ1-5; 7 nucleotides agree with TRBD1. The ends lost 5 bases at V and 2 bases at J; junction bases unmatched: 6. This CDR3 is built from 15 residues. Germline CDR1 MNHEY, CDR2 SMNVEV (reference sequence). CDR3 loop: CASSDREWGNQPQHF. CDR3 DNA: TGTGCCAGCAGTGACAGGGAATGGGGCAATCAGCCCCAGCATTTT.

This chain connects TRBV28 to TRBJ2-3, with D tentatively TRBD1 (5 bases). This CDR3 comprises 18 residues. Trimming left V 2 bases short and J 2 bases short, with 20 bases between. Germline-derived CDR1 and CDR2 are MDHEN and SYDVKM. The CDR3 protein is CASSLTGARLSNTDTQYF. CDR3 nucleotide sequence: TGTGCCAGCAGTTTAACTGGGGCTAGACTGTCTAACACAGATACGCAGTATTTT.

The chain employs TRBV11-3 and TRBJ2-5, with no clear D. This CDR3 region has 14 residues. Germline lookup yields CDR1 SGHNT and CDR2 YENEEA. Trimming cost V 5 bases and J 7 bases, with 17 bases left between them. DNA of the CDR3: TGTGCCAGCAGCCCGGGTGATTACCCGGGGACCCAGTACTTC. Protein sequence: CASSPGDYPGTQYF.

The chain carries TRBV11-3 and TRBJ2-2, with 7 positions matching TRBD1. The V and J ends lost 5 bases and 5 bases, in that order; junction bases with no gene match: 8. Per germline, CDR1 SGHNT and CDR2 YENEEA. The CDR3 consists of 15 residues. DNA of the CDR3: TGTGCCAGCAGCAAGACAGGGACCCGTACCGGGGAGCTGTTTTTT. It codes for CASSKTGTRTGELFF. The variable domain in full, with the rest retrieved from reference TRBV11-3 and TRBJ2-2, is EAGVVQSPRYKIIEKKQPVAFWCNPISGHNTLYWYLQNLGQGPELLIRYENEEAVDDSQLPKDRFSAERLKGVDSTLKIQPAELGDSAVYLCASSKTGTRTGELFFGEGSRLTVL.

The CDR3 protein is CASSQEPGGPGEQYF. In DNA form, the CDR3 reads TGCGCCAGCAGCCAAGAACCGGGAGGGCCCGGGGAGCAGTACTTC. The chain has TRBV4-3 and TRBJ2-7, with 8 bases aligning to TRBD2. CDR3 length: 15 residues. V shed 0 bases and J 7 bases; nucleotides not matched to a gene: 8. Germline CDR1 and CDR2: LGHNA and YSLEER.

This clone was observed once. The chain is built from TRBV27 and TRBJ2-4; TRBD2 matches at 7 bases. The CDR3 is 16 amino acids. V was pared by 0 bases and J by 0 bases, with 2 bases of the junction left unmatched. Germline-derived CDR1 and CDR2 are MNHEY and SMNVEV (reference sequence). The CDR3 region is CASSLSGGKAKNIQYF. CDR3 DNA sequence: TGTGCCAGCAGTTTATCGGGGGGGAAAGCCAAAAACATTCAGTACTTC.